This record concerns one T cell receptor (beta chain) sequence. Its matching antigen is unknown. These data belong to a study of OX40 agonist ivuxolimab in advanced cancers. Measured with immunoSEQ multiplex PCR; TCRdb has only the in-frame clones, and not every one. The sample consists of approximately 74,000 clones, 75% to 95% of them appearing once. Study-wide results and limits: At 0.1 to 3.0 mg/kg and by week 6, CD4+ and CD8+ T cells in the blood had expanded clonally.

V lost 4 bases and J lost 6, with 10 bases in between. Germline loops: CDR1 MGHRA, CDR2 YSYEKL. This CDR3 region has 13 residues. The sample was CD4+ or CD8+ T cells sorted from blood, taken in a trial of the OX40 agonist ivuxolimab. The rearrangement uses TRBV4-1 and TRBJ2-1, with a tentative D call TRBD2 (6 bases). The sequence was obtained from an adult with an advanced solid tumor such as melanoma, head and neck, liver or kidney cancer. CDR3 protein: CASSRLGGNEQFF. In nucleotides, the CDR3 is TGCGCCAGCAGCCGACTCGGGGGCAATGAGCAGTTCTTC.